This paragraph reports one T cell receptor (beta chain). The data stem from a study of blood T cell repertoires in COVID-19. The table came from immunoSEQ multiplex PCR; TCRdb's copy has only in-frame clones and leaves some out. Among 200,000 to 250,000 clones listed, 80% to 85% were seen once. The J segment lost 3 bases and the V segment lost 5 bases, leaving 5 bases of the junction unmatched. This CDR3 is built from 15 residues. Germline lookup yields CDR1 MDHEN and CDR2 SYDVKM. The sample taken for sequencing was peripheral blood. V is TRBV28 and J is TRBJ2-5; 11 nucleotides match TRBD2. This clonotype originated in a woman aged 18 to 35 with acute or convalescent COVID-19. The CDR3 sequence is CASSLELAGEETQYF. Written as DNA, the CDR3 is TGTGCCAGCAGTCTAGAACTAGCGGGAGAAGAGACCCAGTACTTC. Looking up the rest from reference TRBV28 and TRBJ2-5 gives the full variable domain: DVKVTQSSRYLVKRTGEKVFLECVQDMDHENMFWYRQDPGLGLRLIYFSYDVKMKEKGDIPEGYSVSREKKERFSLILESASTNQTSMYLCASSLELAGEETQYFGPGTRLLVL.